This T cell receptor beta chain was obtained from a study of cytomegalovirus exposure and HLA in healthy donors. 13 Jbeta primers and 60 Vbeta primers were used for the PCR. Using immunoSEQ multiplex PCR, the repertoire was profiled, and TCRdb retains in-frame clones only, with some absent. Of fewer than 100,000 clones listed, over 75% are singletons. The sample holds a few counts of this clone. Trimming stripped 6 bases from V and 0 bases from J, with 15 bases between. CDR3 length: 16 residues. The germline V gene encodes CDR1 MNHEY and CDR2 SMNVEV (reference sequence). The TCR sequence derives from a male donor in good health and CMV-seropositive. This chain uses TRBV27 with TRBJ1-3; no clear D gene. Sequenced: PBMCs. The CDR3 reads CASRGWEPSSGNTIYF. The CDR3, as DNA: TGTGCCAGCAGAGGCTGGGAGCCCAGCTCTGGAAACACCATATATTTT.